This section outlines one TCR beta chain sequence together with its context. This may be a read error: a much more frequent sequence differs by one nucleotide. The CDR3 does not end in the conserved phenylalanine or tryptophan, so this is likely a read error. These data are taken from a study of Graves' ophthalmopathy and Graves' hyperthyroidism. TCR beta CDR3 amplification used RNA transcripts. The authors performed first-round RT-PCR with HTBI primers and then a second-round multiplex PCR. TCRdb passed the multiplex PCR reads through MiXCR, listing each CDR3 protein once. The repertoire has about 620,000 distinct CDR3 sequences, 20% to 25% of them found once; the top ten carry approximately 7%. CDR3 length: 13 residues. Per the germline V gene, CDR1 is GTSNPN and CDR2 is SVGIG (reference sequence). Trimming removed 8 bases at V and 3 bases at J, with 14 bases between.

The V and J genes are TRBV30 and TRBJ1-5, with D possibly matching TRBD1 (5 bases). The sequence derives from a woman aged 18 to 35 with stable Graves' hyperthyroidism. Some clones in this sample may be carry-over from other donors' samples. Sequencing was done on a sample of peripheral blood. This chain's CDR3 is CALGEANNQPQHL. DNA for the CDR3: TGTGCCCTGGGGGAGGCTAACAATCAGCCCCAGCATTTG.